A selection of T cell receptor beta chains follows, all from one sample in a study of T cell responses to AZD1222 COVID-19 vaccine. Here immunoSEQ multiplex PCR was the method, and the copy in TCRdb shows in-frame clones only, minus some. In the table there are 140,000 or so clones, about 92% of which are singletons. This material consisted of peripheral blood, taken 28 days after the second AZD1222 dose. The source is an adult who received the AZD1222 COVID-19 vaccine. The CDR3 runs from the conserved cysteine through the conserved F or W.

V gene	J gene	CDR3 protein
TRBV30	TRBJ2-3	CAWSTGTALGRDTQYF
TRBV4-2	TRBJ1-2	CASSQDNRRANYGYTF
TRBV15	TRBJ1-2	CATSREGGTPNYGYTF
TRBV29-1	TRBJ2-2	CSVARDRAYGELFF
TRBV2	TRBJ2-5	CASSERIVPPETQYF
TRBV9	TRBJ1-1	CASSAPPRGLKSSTEAFF
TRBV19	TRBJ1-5	CASSAQLNQPQHF
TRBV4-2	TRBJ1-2	CASSQGVGVYGYTF
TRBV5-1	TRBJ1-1	CASSFFGTGMNTEAFF
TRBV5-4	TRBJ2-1	CASSPRGEGPGEQFF
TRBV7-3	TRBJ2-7	CASRLAGGNEQYF
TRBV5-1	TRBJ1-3	CASSGGNGNTIYF
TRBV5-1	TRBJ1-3	CASSLGTGAGNTIYF
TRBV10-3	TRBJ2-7	CAITSGRGGGVSYEQYF
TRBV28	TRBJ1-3	CASSLYPRTGSGNTIYF
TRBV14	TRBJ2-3	CASSPNLSGTRRGYTQYF
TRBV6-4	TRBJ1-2	CASSDSTGGGYTF
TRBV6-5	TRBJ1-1	CASSYSNSLTEAFF
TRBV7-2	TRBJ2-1	CASSLELAGVNEQFF
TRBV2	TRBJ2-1	CASTEREGPFGVF
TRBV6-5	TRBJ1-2	CASRAQKEANYGYTF
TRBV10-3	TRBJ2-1	CAISESLVGGLAGYNEQFF
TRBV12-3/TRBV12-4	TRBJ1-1	CASSYEGYTEAFF
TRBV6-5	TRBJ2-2	CASGPLSTGELFF
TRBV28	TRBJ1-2	CASSSGVLNYGYTF
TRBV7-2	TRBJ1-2	CATPRPRTGLGASYGYTF